This TCR beta chain was identified during a study of blood T cells in healthy people across ages (dated by TCRdb to 2014 to 2015). About the investigation overall: In model experiments, roughly one uniquely barcoded TCR beta cDNA molecule per two T cells was captured by template switching. The study measured age-related changes in TCR beta repertoire diversity using deep sequencing normalized with unique cDNA molecular identifiers. The donors were divided into four age groups: young (average around 15 years), middle-aged (around 37), aged (about 60) and long-lived (82). Donors of different ages were randomly distributed across sequencing lanes to avoid experimental bias. The study analyzed two additional independent replicas of 1 million unique cDNA reads from the same blood draw for two donors, one aged 18 to 30 and one aged 80 or older.

This clonotype was detected a few times. Its cognate antigen has yet to be identified. Nothing much larger sits one base from this clone, and base qualities are not available. The library came from 5' RACE. Reads for this sample came from an Illumina HiSeq 2500. The second PCR ran for about 7 to 11 cycles and used a J-beta primer mix along with a sample-barcoded 5' primer. A unique molecular identifier was introduced onto each TCR beta cDNA molecule by a template-switch 5' adaptor carrying 12 random nucleotides. Each sample yielded at least 2.5 million CDR3-containing paired-end reads. First-strand cDNA synthesis was performed from all RNA using the Mint cDNA synthesis kit, with priming by a TRBC-specific oligonucleotide. All cDNA was treated with uracil-DNA glycosylase and then went through a first 18-cycle PCR with the universal primers M1SS and BC2_uni_R. Regarding the original processing steps: Each sample was normalized by randomly selecting 1 million high-quality reads, each carrying a distinct molecular identifier. Instead of being binned into consensus sequences, reads that shared molecular identifiers were thrown out. CDR3 identification, clonotype clustering and error correction used MiTCR with a Q25 quality threshold and the strictest error-elimination algorithm. A nonparametric unseen species model with Euler transformation was used to estimate lower-bound total TCR beta diversity. In-frame beta chains were kept once TCRdb had trimmed the public reads at Q25 with fastp and called clones with MiXCR. Identical CDR3 proteins give one entry, which carries the most common genes and DNA. These V and J calls rely on TCRdb rather than the paper's analysis. This sample has approximately 1,000,000 distinct CDR3 sequences in its table, and roughly two fifths of those were observed once. Together, the top ten hold about an eighth of the sample.

The germline V and J ends show losses of 2 bases and 0 bases respectively, and no gene match explains 3 bases of the junction. The CDR3 measures 16 amino acids from cysteine to phenylalanine. Left in the record is the CDR3 DNA by itself, 48 bases read in frame from the first base. The germline V gene supplies CDR1 KGHDR and CDR2 SFDVKD. The 35 to 40 donors, aged 6 to 90 years, were systemically healthy Caucasian individuals from Russia. Ten milliliters of peripheral blood were drawn from each donor into EDTA-treated Vacutainer tubes. Ficoll-Paque density-gradient centrifugation was used to isolate PBMCs, with at least 6.5 million per sample. Total RNA was extracted from PBMCs with Trizol reagent, with at least 6 micrograms obtained per sample. For every donor, flow cytometry on a PBMC aliquot measured the percentage of naive CD45RAhigh/CD27high T cells. The full study reports these points: Observed TCR beta diversity per million T cells fell roughly linearly with age, and a significant reduction was already apparent by age approximately 41. A strong correlation was found between observed TCR beta diversity and the percentage of naive T cells measured by flow cytometry. Estimates of total diversity based on one million sequenced T cells were considered lower bounds and underestimates. Because the CMV infection status of the donors was unknown, age-related changes in expanded clonotypes may potentially have been confounded. Compared with the aged group, more naive CD4+ T cells, fewer expanded clones and increased TCR diversity were shown by the long-lived group, suggesting age selection. Bulk unsorted PBMC profiling prevented conclusive comparison of naive and antigen-experienced compartments.

This receptor was identified in a man between 18 and 29 years old in good health. Material: blood. Here the chain combines TRBV24-1 and TRBJ2-1; 7 junctional bases match TRBD2. The nucleotides read TGTGCCACCAGTGATTGGGAGCGGGGCTCCTACAATGAGCAGTTCTTC. Translation gives CATSDWERGSYNEQFF.